Below, one T cell receptor beta chain is given with its context. The record originates from a study of blood T cell repertoires in COVID-19. Looking at the study overall: Sample material is recorded as cDNA or gDNA derived from T cells, B-cell-depleted T cells, or PBMCs.

As handled by the study authors: The authors estimated nucleated cell counts from reference gene primer amplification. The method was immunoSEQ multiplex PCR; TCRdb's version includes in-frame clones alone and lacks a portion of them. V and J calls and clone size are given by that table; D and trimming were obtained from the DNA. The sample contains 250,000 to 350,000 clones, approximately 85% of which appear only once. Patients in Seattle were enrolled during active infection, then followed longitudinally. Trimming took 7 bases from V and 3 from J, leaving 16 bases between them. Germline lookup yields CDR1 SQVTM and CDR2 ANQGSEA. CDR3 length: 14 residues.

Material: peripheral blood. This sequence was found in a human donor with COVID-19, enrolled during active disease. The donor label of this sample is uncertain. The rearrangement uses TRBV29-1 and TRBJ2-1, with D maybe TRBD2 (7 bases). The CDR3 reads CSGSGGALYNEQFF. DNA for the CDR3: TGCAGCGGATCTGGGGGGGCGCTCTACAATGAGCAGTTCTTC.